This T cell receptor (beta chain) was captured by sequencing in a study of blood T cell repertoires in COVID-19. Germline CDR1 KGHSH, CDR2 LQKENI. This CDR3 spans 13 amino acids. Deletions cut 5 bases from V and 5 bases from J, with 10 bases between. The method was immunoSEQ multiplex PCR; TCRdb's version includes in-frame clones alone and lacks a portion of them. The sample holds more than 95,000 clones, roughly 83% seen once. The chain uses TRBV18 and TRBJ1-5; no firm D call. This sequence was found in a human donor in a cohort sampled during active COVID-19. Sequenced: peripheral blood. This CDR3 reads CASSATGDQPQHF. CDR3 sequence (DNA): TGTGCCAGCTCAGCCACGGGTGATCAGCCCCAGCATTTT.